The T cell receptor (beta chain) under discussion was sequenced for a study of T cells in Graves' hyperthyroidism and ophthalmopathy. Points from the study as a whole: In blood, most of the thyroid clonotypes expanded above 0.001 were also present.

Patients with uncontrolled infections, other autoimmune diseases, pregnancy or lactation were excluded. Blood was obtained at the first hyperthyroidism diagnosis, which preceded any ophthalmopathy symptoms. The source of the PBMCs was 9.5 to 10 ml of fresh peripheral blood. Details on this clonotype: The target antigen is unknown.

The CDR3 regions of TCR beta were amplified from RNA transcripts. The TCR CDR3 first-round RT-PCR relied on the HTBI primer set. Via MiXCR, TCRdb re-called the multiplex PCR reads, giving one row per CDR3 protein. Counted here are 280,000 or so distinct CDR3 sequences, 13% to 15% occurring once; the ten biggest clones make up 30% to 35%. CDR1 GTSNPN and CDR2 SVGIG come from the germline V gene (reference sequence). V shed 3 bases and J 7 bases; nucleotides not matched to a gene: 7. The CDR3 length is 15 residues. The rearrangement links TRBV30 to TRBJ2-2, with TRBD2 matching 11 bases. Sequencing was performed on blood. The source of this sequence is a woman aged 50 to 60 with Graves' hyperthyroidism that later progressed to Graves' ophthalmopathy. The CDR3: CAWRIRTSGLGELFF. CDR3 DNA: TGTGCCTGGAGGATAAGGACTAGCGGGCTCGGGGAGCTGTTTTTT.